The 12 T cell receptor beta chains listed next were all sequenced from one sample in a study of technical replicates of blood from four donors (TCRdb year 2017). Libraries were constructed by the immunoSEQ multiplex PCR assay. Imported from immuneACCESS, the table was reduced by TCRdb to in-frame sequences with V and J called. These copies leave out some clones; in studies compared against another copy, an unresolved V gene accounts for under half, and the cause of the remainder is not known. The sample data list roughly 80,000 clones, and around 91% of these were observed just once. 0.41% of the sample belongs to the ten largest clones. Sequenced sample: T cells isolated from PBMCs. The receptors shown here come from a human donor in good health.

This clone was seen more than once but under ten times. The chain uses TRBV11-2 and TRBJ1-4; the D is unclear. The CDR3 covers 13 residues. V lost 0 bases, J lost 7 bases, and 6 bases lay in between. Germline V gene data show CDR1 as SGHAT and CDR2 as FQNNGV. The chain's CDR3 is CASSLDLREKLFF. CDR3 sequence (DNA): TGTGCCAGCAGCTTAGATCTGCGTGAAAAACTGTTTTTT.

The CDR3 protein is CASSFTGSDQPQHF. The CDR3 region has the DNA TGTGCCAGCAGTTTTACGGGTAGTGATCAGCCCCAGCATTTT. V and J are TRBV27 and TRBJ1-5; no firm D call. The V and J ends lost 3 bases and 5 bases respectively, with 11 bases between them. The CDR3 is made up of 14 amino acids. Germline CDR1 and CDR2: MNHEY and SMNVEV (reference sequence).

The rearrangement joins TRBV5-6 to TRBJ2-3, with 9 bases that match TRBD1. The J segment lost 4 bases and the V segment lost 4 bases, leaving 7 bases of the junction unmatched. Germline assignment: CDR1 SGHDT and CDR2 YYEEEE. This CDR3 has 15 amino acids. The CDR3 DNA sequence: TGTGCCAGCAGCGGAGGGACAGGGAGGCCAGATACGCAGTATTTT. Translated: CASSGGTGRPDTQYF.

This rearrangement joins TRBV5-4 to TRBJ2-5; 7 nucleotides line up with TRBD2. This CDR3 is built from 14 residues. CDR1 and CDR2 (germline): SGHNT, YYREEE (reference sequence). With V trimmed by 5 bases and J by 3 bases, 7 bases remained unmatched. For the CDR3, the DNA is TGTGCCAGCAGTCCCGCTAGCGGAGAAGAGACCCAGTACTTC. Translating gives CASSPASGEETQYF.

The V call is TRBV4-1, the J call TRBJ1-4; D ambiguous. CDR1 is MGHRA and CDR2 is YSYEKL in the germline V gene. The CDR3 sequence is 15 residues long. Trimming cost V 0 bases and J 0 bases, with 5 bases left between them. CDR3 residues: CASSQDTATNEKLFF. The DNA of the CDR3 is TGCGCCAGCAGCCAAGATACAGCAACTAATGAAAAACTGTTTTTT.

The chain links TRBV5-1 to TRBJ2-7, with 9 bases fitting TRBD2. The CDR3 length is 14 residues. The V and J ends lost 2 bases and 5 bases, in that order; junction bases with no gene match: 5. The germline CDR1 and CDR2 sequences are SGHRS and YFSETQ. The CDR3 spells CASSFSGSTHEQYF. For the CDR3, the DNA is TGCGCCAGCAGCTTTAGCGGGAGTACGCACGAGCAGTACTTC.

V gene TRBV4-3 combines with J gene TRBJ2-4; unclear D gene. The CDR3 extends over 17 amino acids. Trimming took off 0 bases at V and 1 base at J, with 13 bases between the two ends. From germline, CDR1 is LGHNA and CDR2 YSLEER. Here the CDR3 reads CASSQDINSEAKNIQYF. CDR3 DNA sequence: TGCGCCAGCAGCCAAGATATCAACAGTGAGGCCAAAAACATTCAGTACTTC.

The chain couples TRBV29-1 to TRBJ2-7; 7 bases line up with TRBD2. The trim removed 6 bases at V and 4 bases at J, leaving 12 bases unmatched. Germline V lookup: CDR1 SQVTM, CDR2 ANQGSEA. The CDR3 is 14 amino acids. CDR3 nucleotide sequence: TGCAGCGTCGCCCAAGGGACGGGAGGTTACGAGCAGTACTTC. This gives the protein CSVAQGTGGYEQYF.

CDR3 loop: CAWSVQDGYTF. The CDR3 DNA follows: TGTGCCTGGAGTGTACAGGATGGCTACACCTTC. The chain combines TRBV30 with TRBJ1-2, with a weak D call TRBD1 (5 bases). The V gene lost 0 bases and the J gene lost 6 bases, with 5 bases spanning the gap. CDR1 is GTSNPN, CDR2 SVGIG, per germline (reference sequence). This CDR3 comprises 11 residues. The whole variable domain, filled in from reference TRBV30 and TRBJ1-2, reads SQTIHQWPATLVQPVGSPLSLECTVEGTSNPNLYWYRQAAGRGLQLLFYSVGIGQISSEVPQNLSASRPQDRQFILSSKKLLLSDSGFYLCAWSVQDGYTFGSGTRLTVV.

This chain connects TRBV4-1 to TRBJ2-1, with 10 bases aligning to TRBD1. This CDR3 comprises 15 residues. The ends lost 8 bases at V and 7 bases at J; junction bases unmatched: 11. The germline CDR1 and CDR2 sequences are MGHRA and YSYEKL. The CDR3 spells CASSDRGPSINEQFF. The CDR3 region has the DNA TGCGCCAGCTCCGACAGGGGGCCCTCAATAAATGAGCAGTTCTTC.

This sequence joins TRBV28 and TRBJ1-4; tentatively, D is TRBD1 (5 bases). V lost 6 bases and J 3 bases, leaving 20 bases between the germline ends. Germline CDR1 is MDHEN and CDR2 is SYDVKM. This CDR3 has 17 amino acids. In nucleotides, the CDR3 is TGTGCCAGCAGCGGAAGGGCAGGGAAAGTCGCTAATGAAAAACTGTTTTTT. It translates to CASSGRAGKVANEKLFF.

The chain has TRBV11-3 and TRBJ2-1; D gene ambiguous. Trimming took off 4 bases at V and 6 bases at J, with 16 bases between the two ends. The V gene's germline CDR1 is SGHNT and CDR2 YENEEA. CDR3 size: 15 residues. CDR3 sequence: CASSSETATLNEQFF. Written as DNA, the CDR3 is TGTGCCAGCAGCTCAGAGACTGCAACTCTCAATGAGCAGTTCTTC.